Sequencing of this TCR beta chain was carried out in a study of T cell responses to AZD1222 COVID-19 vaccine. Study observations and caveats: The study found Spike-specific TCR breadth and depth rose after two AZD1222 doses. Baseline seropositivity characterized only a handful of AZD1222 recipients.

Clones were read by immunoSEQ multiplex PCR, and TCRdb kept only the in-frame ones, dropping some. The table has 150,000 to 200,000 clones, approximately 90% seen once; the top ten hold 1% to 1.5%. Remarks on this clone: Its specificity is unknown.

The CDR3 totals 13 residues. Trimming took 2 bases from V and 1 from J, leaving 6 bases between them. Germline CDR1 and CDR2: SGHTS and YDEGEE. This chain uses TRBV5-8 with TRBJ1-2; D remains unclear. The specimen was peripheral blood, collected 28 days after the second AZD1222 dose. This TCR came from an adult who received the AZD1222 COVID-19 vaccine. The CDR3 reads CASSFSVNYGYTF. The CDR3 DNA follows: TGTGCCAGCAGCTTCTCGGTTAACTATGGCTACACCTTC.